Presented here are 14 T cell receptor beta chains from one specimen sequenced in a study of cytomegalovirus exposure and HLA in healthy donors. PCR amplification relied on 60 Vbeta primers (plus 13 Jbeta primers). The protocol was immunoSEQ multiplex PCR, while the TCRdb copy is restricted to in-frame clones and leaves out a portion. In all, the sample yields fewer than 250,000 clones. The sequencing sample was made of PBMCs. The receptors come from a woman aged 30 to 39 in good health and CMV-seropositive.

The rearrangement joins TRBV7-2 to TRBJ2-7, with TRBD1 matching over 10 bases. The CDR3 sequence is 15 residues long. After removal of 4 bases from V and 3 bases from J, the junction contained 6 bases not matched to a gene. CDR1 and CDR2 from the germline V gene are SGHTA and FQGNSA. The CDR3: CASSWTGTGDYEQYF. DNA for the CDR3: TGTGCCAGCAGCTGGACCGGGACAGGGGACTACGAGCAGTACTTC.

CDR3 nucleotides: TGCGCCAGCAGCCCGGAAGGAGGCAACTATGGCTACACCTTC. Translated, it gives CASSPEGGNYGYTF. The J gene is TRBJ1-2, the V gene TRBV4-1, with unresolved D. This CDR3 has 14 amino acids. The ends were cut back, 4 bases at V and 2 bases at J, with 11 bases in the middle. Germline loops: CDR1 MGHRA, CDR2 YSYEKL.

This chain links TRBV7-2 with TRBJ2-5; D is unclear. The CDR3 has 14 amino acids. Germline CDR1 reads SGHTA; CDR2 reads FQGNSA. Trimming removed 5 bases at V and 1 base at J, with 11 bases between. The CDR3 here is CASSQPPGQETQYF. In nucleotides, the CDR3 is TGTGCCAGCAGCCAGCCGCCGGGCCAAGAGACCCAGTACTTC.

The gene calls are TRBV18 and TRBJ2-2; D may be TRBD1 (5 bases). CDR1 is KGHSH, CDR2 LQKENI, per germline. Trimming took 3 bases from V and 0 from J, leaving 8 bases between them. This CDR3 comprises 15 residues. The CDR3 region is CASSPKTANTGELFF. The CDR3 nucleotides read TGTGCCAGCTCACCTAAGACAGCGAACACCGGGGAGCTGTTTTTT.

This chain connects TRBV27 to TRBJ2-1; 8 positions agree with TRBD2. J gave up 0 bases and V 5 bases, and 15 bases lay outside the gene matches. The CDR3 is 19 amino acids. In germline, CDR1 is MNHEY, CDR2 SMNVEV (reference sequence). The CDR3, as DNA: TGTGCCAGCAGTCGCAGACTGGGGACTAGGACTAACTCCTACAATGAGCAGTTCTTC. This encodes CASSRRLGTRTNSYNEQFF.

The chain links TRBV4-1 to TRBJ2-1; 9 bases line up with TRBD2. CDR1 and CDR2 from the germline V gene are MGHRA and YSYEKL. V lost 1 base, J lost 8 bases, and 9 bases stayed unmatched. CDR3 length: 16 amino acids. CDR3 coding DNA: TGCGCCAGCAGCCAAGTTGGCGGGGGGGCTAAGGATGAGCAGTTCTTC. This encodes CASSQVGGGAKDEQFF.

V is TRBV7-9 and J is TRBJ2-7; perhaps TRBD1 as D (6 bases). The V gene lost 6 bases and the J gene lost 5 bases, with 14 bases spanning the gap. Per the germline V gene, CDR1 is SEHNR and CDR2 is FQNEAQ (reference sequence). CDR3 length: 13 residues. The CDR3 sequence: CASRTQTGHEQYF. The CDR3 region has the DNA TGTGCCAGCAGAACCCAGACAGGACACGAGCAGTACTTC.

The gene calls are TRBV6-5 and TRBJ1-6; TRBD1 is a possible D gene (5 bases). Germline values: CDR1 MNHEY, CDR2 SVGAGI. The CDR3 sequence is 15 residues long. Trimming took off 7 bases at V and 7 bases at J, with 17 bases between the two ends. CDR3 sequence reads: CASTRGRVGNSPLHF. In DNA, the CDR3 is TGTGCCAGCACCCGGGGGAGGGTAGGAAATTCACCCCTCCACTTT.

The chain recombines TRBV28 with TRBJ1-2, with D unclear. The germline CDR1 and CDR2 sequences are MDHEN and SYDVKM. The CDR3 consists of 13 residues. Trimming took off 4 bases at V and 9 bases at J, with 15 bases between the two ends. The CDR3: CASSSGVVPSYTF. CDR3 DNA: TGTGCCAGCAGTTCCGGGGTGGTACCGAGCTACACCTTC.

The chain couples TRBV27 to TRBJ2-3, with a weak D call TRBD2 (6 bases). The CDR3 has 15 amino acids. CDR1 is MNHEY, CDR2 SMNVEV, per germline (reference sequence). V gave up 8 bases and J gave up 0 bases, with 15 bases separating them. The CDR3 coding sequence is TGTGCCAGCGCCTCCGGAGGGGCCAGCACAGATACGCAGTATTTT. This sequence encodes CASASGGASTDTQYF.

V and J are TRBV7-8 and TRBJ1-1, with no clear D. Trimming took 2 bases from V and 7 from J, leaving 11 bases between them. This CDR3 has 13 amino acids. Germline CDR1 SGHVS, CDR2 FQNEAQ. The CDR3 DNA reads as TGTGCCAGCAGCTTAATCCGGGGAGGTGAAGCTTTCTTT. Translated, it gives CASSLIRGGEAFF.

V usage is TRBV9 and J usage is TRBJ2-1; possibly TRBD2 for D (6 bases). In germline, CDR1 is SGDLS, CDR2 YYNGEE. The V end lost 2 bases, the J end lost 6 bases, and 12 bases lay between the germline ends. The CDR3 spans 14 residues. CDR3 region: CASSVSGRANEQFF. CDR3 bases: TGTGCCAGCAGCGTTAGCGGAAGGGCCAATGAGCAGTTCTTC.

Concerning this clone: Relative to the germline gene, one junction end is altered; a read error may explain this. This rearrangement joins TRBV7-9 to TRBJ1-4, with 8 bases identical to TRBD1. In germline, CDR1 is SEHNR, CDR2 FQNEAQ (reference sequence). The CDR3 length is 15 residues. The CDR3 region is CAGSLLETGDEKLFF. CDR3 nucleotide sequence: TGTGCCGGCAGCTTATTGGAGACAGGGGACGAAAAACTGTTTTTT.

The J gene is TRBJ1-2, the V gene TRBV6-5; 7 bases are shared with TRBD1. Germline lookup yields CDR1 MNHEY and CDR2 SVGAGI. The junction had 8 bases not matched to a gene; V was cut back by 6 bases and J by 7 bases. The CDR3 covers 13 residues. The CDR3 nucleotides read TGTGCCAGCAGGCCCACAGGGGAAGGTGGCTACACCTTC. This translates into CASRPTGEGGYTF.